The following is a T cell receptor (beta chain) sequence with its context. The data were taken from a study of response to subunit inactivated influenza vaccine. The CDR3 has 15 residues. The V end was cut by 5 bases, the J end by 4 bases, with 16 bases between. The germline V gene encodes CDR1 SGHTA and CDR2 FQGTGA. TCRdb independently ran MiXCR on the RT-PCR reads; one entry per CDR3 protein. The data contain more than 200,000 distinct CDR3 sequences, 10% to 15% of them seen just once; the ten biggest clones take up under 10%. Sequences were derived from non-naive T cells sorted from PBMCs, sampled 14 to 15 days before vaccination. The receptor was derived from a man over 45 who received an inactivated influenza vaccine. This rearrangement joins TRBV7-3 to TRBJ2-3; possibly TRBD2 for D (6 bases). For the CDR3, the DNA is TGTGCCAGCAGCCTGACATCCGGGGACTCAGATACGCAGTATTTT. Amino acid sequence: CASSLTSGDSDTQYF.